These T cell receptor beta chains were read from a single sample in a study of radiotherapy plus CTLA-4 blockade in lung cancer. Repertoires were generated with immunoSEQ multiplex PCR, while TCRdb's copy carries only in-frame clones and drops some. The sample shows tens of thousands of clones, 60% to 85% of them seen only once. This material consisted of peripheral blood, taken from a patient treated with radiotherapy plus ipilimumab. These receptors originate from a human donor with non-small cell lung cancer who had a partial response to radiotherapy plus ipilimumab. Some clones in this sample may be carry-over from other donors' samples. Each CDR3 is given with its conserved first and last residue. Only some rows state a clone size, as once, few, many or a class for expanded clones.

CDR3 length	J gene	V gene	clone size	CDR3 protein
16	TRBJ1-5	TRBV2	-	CASSAQTGSFGQPQHF
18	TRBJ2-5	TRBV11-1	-	CASSPSWGGIGIPRTQYF
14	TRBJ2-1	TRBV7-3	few	CASSKNLVGHEQFF
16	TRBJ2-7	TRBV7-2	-	CASSLNEGGGGYEQYF
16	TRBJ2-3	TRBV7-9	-	CASSSPGSGGADTQYF
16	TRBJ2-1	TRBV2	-	CASSDSGGRAINEQFF
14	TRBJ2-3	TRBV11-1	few	CASSLGRATDTQYF
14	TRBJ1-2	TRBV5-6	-	CASSFRQGAYGYTF
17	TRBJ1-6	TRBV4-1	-	CASSHVSPGTGNSPLHF
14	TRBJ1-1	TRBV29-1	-	CSVEDRQGYTEAFF